This TCR beta chain derives from a study of CD8 T cells in ankylosing spondylitis. Study-wide results and limits: As for the disease-linked clones, they showed a CD8+ phenotype and occurred at relatively low frequencies in peripheral blood.

The V segment lost 6 bases and the J segment 7 bases; nucleotides outside the gene matches: 10. The germline V gene encodes CDR1 MNHEY and CDR2 SMNVEV (reference sequence). The CDR3 loop spans 15 amino acids. TCRdb redid the calling of the 5' RACE reads with MiXCR, one entry per CDR3 protein. The data contain about 140,000 distinct CDR3 sequences, about 6.7% of them singletons. A note on this clonotype: Its antigen is unknown.

This TCR was recovered from a female donor with ankylosing spondylitis or in good health (not recorded which). V is TRBV27 and J is TRBJ2-4; 9 bases line up with TRBD2. The sample consisted of blood, either unsorted or a sorted T cell fraction (not recorded which). CDR3 sequence (DNA): TGTGCCAGCAGCCCAGGGGCTAGCGGGGAGAACATTCAGTACTTC. It encodes CASSPGASGENIQYF.